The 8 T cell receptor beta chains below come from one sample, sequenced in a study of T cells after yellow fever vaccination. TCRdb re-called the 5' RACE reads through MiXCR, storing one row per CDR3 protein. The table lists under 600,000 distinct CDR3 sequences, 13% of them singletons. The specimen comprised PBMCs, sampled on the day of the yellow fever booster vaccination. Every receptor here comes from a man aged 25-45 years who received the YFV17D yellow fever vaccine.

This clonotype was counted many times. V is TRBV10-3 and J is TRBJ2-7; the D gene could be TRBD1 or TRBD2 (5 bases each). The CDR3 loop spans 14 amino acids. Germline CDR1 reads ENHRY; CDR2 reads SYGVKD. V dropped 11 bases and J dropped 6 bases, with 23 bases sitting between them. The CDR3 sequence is CASRRDPEVLEQYF. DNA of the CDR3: TGTGCCTCCCGCCGGGACCCAGAGGTACTCGAGCAGTACTTC.

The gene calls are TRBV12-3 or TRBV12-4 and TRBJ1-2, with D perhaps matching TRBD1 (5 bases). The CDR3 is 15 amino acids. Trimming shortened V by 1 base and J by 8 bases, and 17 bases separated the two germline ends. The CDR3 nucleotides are TGTGCCAGCAGTTTAGGAAATACCCAGGGCGGGGGCTACACCTTC. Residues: CASSLGNTQGGGYTF.

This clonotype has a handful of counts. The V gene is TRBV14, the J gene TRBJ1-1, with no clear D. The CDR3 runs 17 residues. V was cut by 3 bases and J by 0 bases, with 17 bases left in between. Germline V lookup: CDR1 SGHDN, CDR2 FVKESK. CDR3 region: CASSHQLTGTLNTEAFF. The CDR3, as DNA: TGTGCCAGCAGCCATCAGCTAACGGGCACCTTGAACACTGAAGCTTTCTTT.

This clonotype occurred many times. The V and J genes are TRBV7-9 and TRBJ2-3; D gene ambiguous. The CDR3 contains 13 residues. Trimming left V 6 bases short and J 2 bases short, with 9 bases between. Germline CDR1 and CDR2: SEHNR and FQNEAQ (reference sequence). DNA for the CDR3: TGTGCCAGCAGTAAAGGAGACACAGATACGCAGTATTTT. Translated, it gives CASSKGDTDTQYF.

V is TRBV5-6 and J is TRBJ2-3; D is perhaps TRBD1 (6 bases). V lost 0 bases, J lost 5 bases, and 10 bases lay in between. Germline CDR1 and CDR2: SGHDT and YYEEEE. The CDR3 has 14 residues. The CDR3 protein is CASSLVTGRDTQYF. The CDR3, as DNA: TGTGCCAGCAGCTTGGTAACAGGGAGAGATACGCAGTATTTT.

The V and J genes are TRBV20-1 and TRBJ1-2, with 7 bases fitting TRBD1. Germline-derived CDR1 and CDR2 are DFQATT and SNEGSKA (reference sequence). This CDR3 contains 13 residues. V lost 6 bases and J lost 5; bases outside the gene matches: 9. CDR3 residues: CSAEPQGEYGYTF. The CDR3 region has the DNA TGCAGTGCCGAGCCTCAGGGGGAATATGGCTACACCTTC.

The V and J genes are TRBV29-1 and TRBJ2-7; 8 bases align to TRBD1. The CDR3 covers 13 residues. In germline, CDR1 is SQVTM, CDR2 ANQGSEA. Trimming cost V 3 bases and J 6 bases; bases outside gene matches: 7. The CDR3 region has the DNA TGCAGCGTTGACGGACAGGGCTGGGGCGAGCAGTACTTC. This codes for CSVDGQGWGEQYF.

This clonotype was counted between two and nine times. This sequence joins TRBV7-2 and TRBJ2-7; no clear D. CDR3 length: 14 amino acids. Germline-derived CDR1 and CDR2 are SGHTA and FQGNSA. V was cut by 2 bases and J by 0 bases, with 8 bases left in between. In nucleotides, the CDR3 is TGTGCCAGCAGCTTAAGGTTTGACTCCTACGAGCAGTACTTC. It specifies CASSLRFDSYEQYF.